This T cell receptor beta chain was sequenced for a study of shared clonotypes between healthy human individuals. Participating donors were healthy, HIV-negative adults free of recent acute infections or vaccinations. The CDR3 sequence is 13 residues long. The ends were cut back, 6 bases at V and 3 bases at J, with 11 bases in the middle. Germline CDR1 is MNHEY and CDR2 is SVGAGI. For sorted subsets, 200 ng DNA per replicate equaled about 31,000 T cell genomes. This table comes from immunoSEQ multiplex PCR, and its TCRdb copy is limited to in-frame clones, with some not included. The sample carries a few hundred thousand clones, more than 95% recorded once.

What was sequenced was naive CD4+ T cells sorted from blood. Subset meaning: CD45RA+ positively selected. The sequence came from a woman aged 25 to 39 in good health. The chain couples TRBV6-5 to TRBJ1-1; D not certain. DNA for the CDR3: TGTGCCAGCAGACCAGACCGAGACACTGAAGCTTTCTTT. This gives the protein CASRPDRDTEAFF.